This T cell receptor (beta chain) was recorded in a study of blood T cell repertoires in COVID-19. The assay was immunoSEQ multiplex PCR, and TCRdb's table has in-frame clones only and misses some. The repertoire consists of about 360,000 clones, with around nine tenths occurring once and the leading ten covering less than 9%. V lost 5 bases, J lost 1 base, and 11 bases lay in between. The germline V gene has CDR1 SNHLY and CDR2 FYNNEI. The CDR3 length is 14 residues. The chain joins TRBV2 to TRBJ2-5; TRBD2 might be the D (5 bases). This receptor was identified in a woman in her sixties with COVID-19, enrolled during active disease. The sequencing input was peripheral blood. CDR3 protein: CASSWERGQETQYF. For the CDR3, the DNA is TGTGCCAGCAGTTGGGAACGGGGCCAAGAGACCCAGTACTTC.